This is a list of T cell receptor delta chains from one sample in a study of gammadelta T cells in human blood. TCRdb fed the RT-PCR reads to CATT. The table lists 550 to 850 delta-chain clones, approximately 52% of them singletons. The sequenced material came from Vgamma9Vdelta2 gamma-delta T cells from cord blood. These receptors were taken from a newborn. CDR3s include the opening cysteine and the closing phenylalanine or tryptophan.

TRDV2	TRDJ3	CACDTVGDIGSWDTRQMFF
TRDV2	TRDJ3	CACDTAGGYSWDTRQMFF
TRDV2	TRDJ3	CACDTVPGGYWDTRQMFF
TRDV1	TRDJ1	CALGEPGLLTPTPLLIF
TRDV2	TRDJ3	CACDVLGATVSSWDTRQMFF
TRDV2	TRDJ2	CACDYWGTLTAQLFF
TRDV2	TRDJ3	CACDTGRGPWDTRQMFF
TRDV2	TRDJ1	CACDQIRWGIRADTDKLIF
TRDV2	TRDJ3	CACDTLSSSWDTRQMFF
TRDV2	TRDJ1	CACDSALWGTDKLIF
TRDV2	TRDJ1	CAWRVYGTDKLIF
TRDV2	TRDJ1	CACDPLGARTDKLIF
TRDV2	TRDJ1	CACDALIGRSLGDTDKLIF
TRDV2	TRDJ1	CACDRGGIRWGIPGADKLIF
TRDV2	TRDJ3	CACDFVLGSSWDTRQMFF
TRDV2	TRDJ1	CACDPGDLLGANNTDKLIF
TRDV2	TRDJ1	CACDTGGSTDKLIF
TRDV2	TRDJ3	CACDTLLGVLSSWDTRQMFF
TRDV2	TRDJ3	CACDTVGVISWDTRQMFF
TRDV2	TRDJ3	CACDTIEGDTWDTRQMFF
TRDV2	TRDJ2	CACDTGLWTAQLFF
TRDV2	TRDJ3	CACDTWGSGSWDTRQMFF
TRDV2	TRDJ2	CACDILGDTAQLFF
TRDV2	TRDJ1	CAWSPVTGGIRTSYTDKLIF
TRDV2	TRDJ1	CAATGIRPDKLIF
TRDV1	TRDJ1	CALGEQDPPVLGRDKLIF
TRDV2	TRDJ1	CACDALGIRTDKLIF
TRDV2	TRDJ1	CACYWGMYTDKLIF
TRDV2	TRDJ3	CACDYTGGYLSSWDTRQMFF
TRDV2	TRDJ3	CACDVWGTPSSWDTRQMFF
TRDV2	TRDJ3	CACDTWGSHSWDTRQMFF
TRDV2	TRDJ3	CACDKPPPSSSWDTRQMFF
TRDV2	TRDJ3	CACDSTGSSWDTRQMFF
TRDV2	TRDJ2	CAWGLTAQLFF
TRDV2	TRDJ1	CACDTGILGLTDKLIF
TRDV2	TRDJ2	CACDTWGIAQLFF
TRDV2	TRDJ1	CACDPLVAGGVYTGKLIF
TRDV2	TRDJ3	CACDTVAGGYGTWDTRQMFF
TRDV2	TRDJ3	CACDTGLYWGYASSWDTRQMFF
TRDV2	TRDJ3	CACDILGDTWDTRQMFF
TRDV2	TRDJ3	CACDVLGFSWDTRQMFF
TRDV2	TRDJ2	CACDVLGDTLTAQLFF
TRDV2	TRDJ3	CACDTVTGGYSWDTRQMFF
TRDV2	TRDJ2	CACDRGYAQLFF
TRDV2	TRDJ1	CACDRGGIRWGMDKLIF
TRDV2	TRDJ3	CACDKLGDTHSWDTRQMFF
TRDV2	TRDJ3	CACDTWGSSWDTRQMFF
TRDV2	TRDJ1	CACDILGDTRTDKLIF
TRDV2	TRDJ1	CACDTLGNQGDTDKLIF